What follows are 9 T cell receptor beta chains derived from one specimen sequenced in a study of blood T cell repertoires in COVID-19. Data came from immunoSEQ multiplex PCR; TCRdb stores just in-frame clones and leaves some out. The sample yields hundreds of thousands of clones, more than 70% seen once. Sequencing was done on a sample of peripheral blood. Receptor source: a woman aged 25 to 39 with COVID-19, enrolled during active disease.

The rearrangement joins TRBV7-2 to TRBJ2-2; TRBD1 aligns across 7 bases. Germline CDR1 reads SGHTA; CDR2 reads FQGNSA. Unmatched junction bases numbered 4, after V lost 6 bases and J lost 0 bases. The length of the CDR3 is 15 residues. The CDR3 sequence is CASSPGQSNTGELFF. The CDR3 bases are TGTGCCAGCAGTCCGGGACAGTCGAACACCGGGGAGCTGTTTTTT.

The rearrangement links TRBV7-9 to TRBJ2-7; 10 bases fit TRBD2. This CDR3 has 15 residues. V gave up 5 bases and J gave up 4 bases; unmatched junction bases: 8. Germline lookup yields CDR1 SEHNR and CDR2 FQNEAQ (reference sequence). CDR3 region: CASSAPSSGRYEQYV. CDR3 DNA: TGTGCCAGCAGCGCCCCATCTAGCGGGAGATACGAGCAGTACGTC.

In nucleotides, the CDR3 is TGTGCCATCAGTGAATCGCCCGGACAGGGGGTAGAGACCCAGTACTTC. Residues: CAISESPGQGVETQYF. J is TRBJ2-5 and V is TRBV10-3; 10 nucleotides agree with TRBD1. CDR1 is ENHRY and CDR2 is SYGVKD in the germline V gene. V was clipped by 3 bases and J by 4 bases; unmatched bases: 8. The CDR3 runs to 16 residues.

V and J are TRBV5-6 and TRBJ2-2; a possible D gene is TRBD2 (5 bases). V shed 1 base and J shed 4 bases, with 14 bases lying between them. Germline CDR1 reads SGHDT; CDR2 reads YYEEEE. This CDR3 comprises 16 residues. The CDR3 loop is CASSLSPGFSTGELFF. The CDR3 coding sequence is TGTGCCAGCAGCTTGTCTCCGGGGTTCAGCACCGGGGAGCTGTTTTTT. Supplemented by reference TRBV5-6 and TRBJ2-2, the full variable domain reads DAGVTQSPTHLIKTRGQQVTLRCSPKSGHDTVSWYQQALGQGPQFIFQYYEEEERQRGNFPDRFSGHQFPNYSSELNVNALLLGDSALYLCASSLSPGFSTGELFFGEGSRLTVL.

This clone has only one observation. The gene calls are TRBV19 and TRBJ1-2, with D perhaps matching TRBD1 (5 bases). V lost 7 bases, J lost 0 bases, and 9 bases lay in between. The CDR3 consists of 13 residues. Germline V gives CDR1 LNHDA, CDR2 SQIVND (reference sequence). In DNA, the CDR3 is TGTGCCAGTACTCCGGACACTAACTATGGCTACACCTTC. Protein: CASTPDTNYGYTF.

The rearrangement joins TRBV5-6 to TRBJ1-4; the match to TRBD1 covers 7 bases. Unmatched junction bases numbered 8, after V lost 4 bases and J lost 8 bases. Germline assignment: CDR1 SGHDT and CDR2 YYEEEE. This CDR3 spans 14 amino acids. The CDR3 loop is CASSPWTGGEKLFF. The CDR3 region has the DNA TGTGCCAGCAGCCCGTGGACAGGTGGGGAAAAACTGTTTTTT.

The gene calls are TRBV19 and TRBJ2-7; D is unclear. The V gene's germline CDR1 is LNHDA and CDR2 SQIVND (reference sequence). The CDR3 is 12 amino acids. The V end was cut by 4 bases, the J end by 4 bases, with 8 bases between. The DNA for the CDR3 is TGTGCCAGTAGTACCTCCCGTTACGAGCAGTACTTC. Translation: CASSTSRYEQYF. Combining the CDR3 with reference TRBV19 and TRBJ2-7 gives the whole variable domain DGGITQSPKYLFRKEGQNVTLSCEQNLNHDAMYWYRQDPGQGLRLIYYSQIVNDFQKGDIAEGYSVSREKKESFPLTVTSAQKNPTAFYLCASSTSRYEQYFGPGTRLTVT.

DNA for the CDR3: TGTGCCAGCAGCGTAGCGCCGGGGGGCCCCACAGATACGCAGTATTTT. It yields the protein CASSVAPGGPTDTQYF. This chain joins TRBV9 and TRBJ2-3; possible D gene TRBD2, 7 bases. Germline V lookup: CDR1 SGDLS, CDR2 YYNGEE. The CDR3 totals 16 residues. V was cut by 0 bases and J by 2 bases, with 13 bases left in between. The full variable domain, in which reference TRBV9 and TRBJ2-3 provide the parts outside the CDR3, is DSGVTQTPKHLITATGQRVTLRCSPRSGDLSVYWYQQSLDQGLQFLIQYYNGEERAKGNILERFSAQQFPDLHSELNLSSLELGDSALYFCASSVAPGGPTDTQYFGPGTRLTVL.

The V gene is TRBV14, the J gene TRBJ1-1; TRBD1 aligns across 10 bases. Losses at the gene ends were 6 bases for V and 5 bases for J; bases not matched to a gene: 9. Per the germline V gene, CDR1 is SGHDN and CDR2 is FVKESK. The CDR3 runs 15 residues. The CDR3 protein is CASSGRQGAQTEAFF. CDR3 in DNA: TGTGCCAGCAGTGGACGACAGGGGGCTCAAACTGAAGCTTTCTTT. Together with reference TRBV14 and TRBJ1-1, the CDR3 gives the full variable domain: EAGVTQFPSHSVIEKGQTVTLRCDPISGHDNLYWYRRVMGKEIKFLLHFVKESKQDESGMPNNRFLAERTGGTYSTLKVQPAELEDSGVYFCASSGRQGAQTEAFFGQGTRLTVV.